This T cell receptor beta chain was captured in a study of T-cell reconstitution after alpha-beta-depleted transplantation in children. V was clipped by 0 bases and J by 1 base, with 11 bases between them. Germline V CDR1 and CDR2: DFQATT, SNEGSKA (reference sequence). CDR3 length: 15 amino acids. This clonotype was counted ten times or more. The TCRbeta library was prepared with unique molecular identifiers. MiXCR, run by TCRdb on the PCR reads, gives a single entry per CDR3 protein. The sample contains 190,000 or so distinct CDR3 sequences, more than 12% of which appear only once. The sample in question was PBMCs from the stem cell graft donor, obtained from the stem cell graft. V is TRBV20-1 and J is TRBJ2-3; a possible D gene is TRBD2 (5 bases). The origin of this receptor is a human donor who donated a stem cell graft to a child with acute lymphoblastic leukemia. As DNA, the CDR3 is TGCAGTGCTAGAGATGCGGGCTACGGCACAGATACGCAGTATTTT. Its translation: CSARDAGYGTDTQYF.